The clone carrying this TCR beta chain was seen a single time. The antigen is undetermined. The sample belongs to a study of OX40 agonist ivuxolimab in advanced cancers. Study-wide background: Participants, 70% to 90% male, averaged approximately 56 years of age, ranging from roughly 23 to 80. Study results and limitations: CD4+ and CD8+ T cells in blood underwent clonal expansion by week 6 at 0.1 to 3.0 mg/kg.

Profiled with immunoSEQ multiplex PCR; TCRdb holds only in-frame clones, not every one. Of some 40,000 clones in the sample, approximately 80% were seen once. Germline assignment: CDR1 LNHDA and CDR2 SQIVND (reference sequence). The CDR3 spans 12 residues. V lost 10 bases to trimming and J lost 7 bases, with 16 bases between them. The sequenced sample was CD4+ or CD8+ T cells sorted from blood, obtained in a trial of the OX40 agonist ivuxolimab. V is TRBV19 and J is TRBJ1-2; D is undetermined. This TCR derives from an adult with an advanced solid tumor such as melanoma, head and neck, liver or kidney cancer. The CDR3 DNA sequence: TGTGCCATTGAGGACCCCGTCGGTGGCTACACCTTC. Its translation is CAIEDPVGGYTF.